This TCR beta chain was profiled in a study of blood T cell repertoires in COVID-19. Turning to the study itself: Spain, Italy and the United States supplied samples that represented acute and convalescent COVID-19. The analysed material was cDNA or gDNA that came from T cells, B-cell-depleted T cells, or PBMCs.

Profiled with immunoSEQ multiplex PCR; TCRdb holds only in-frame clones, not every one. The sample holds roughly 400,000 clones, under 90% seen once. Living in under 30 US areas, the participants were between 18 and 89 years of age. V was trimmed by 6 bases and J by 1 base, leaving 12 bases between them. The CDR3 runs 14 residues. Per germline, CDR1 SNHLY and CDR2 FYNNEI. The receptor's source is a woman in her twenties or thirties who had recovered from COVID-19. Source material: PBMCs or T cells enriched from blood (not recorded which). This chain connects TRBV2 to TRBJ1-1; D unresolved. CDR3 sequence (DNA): TGTGCCAGCAGGGAGGGCACTACGAACACTGAAGCTTTCTTT. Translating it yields CASREGTTNTEAFF. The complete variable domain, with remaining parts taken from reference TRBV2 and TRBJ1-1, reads EPEVTQTPSHQVTQMGQEVILRCVPISNHLYFYWYRQILGQKVEFLVSFYNNEISEKSEIFDDQFSVERPDGSNFTLKIRSTKLEDSAMYFCASREGTTNTEAFFGQGTRLTVV.